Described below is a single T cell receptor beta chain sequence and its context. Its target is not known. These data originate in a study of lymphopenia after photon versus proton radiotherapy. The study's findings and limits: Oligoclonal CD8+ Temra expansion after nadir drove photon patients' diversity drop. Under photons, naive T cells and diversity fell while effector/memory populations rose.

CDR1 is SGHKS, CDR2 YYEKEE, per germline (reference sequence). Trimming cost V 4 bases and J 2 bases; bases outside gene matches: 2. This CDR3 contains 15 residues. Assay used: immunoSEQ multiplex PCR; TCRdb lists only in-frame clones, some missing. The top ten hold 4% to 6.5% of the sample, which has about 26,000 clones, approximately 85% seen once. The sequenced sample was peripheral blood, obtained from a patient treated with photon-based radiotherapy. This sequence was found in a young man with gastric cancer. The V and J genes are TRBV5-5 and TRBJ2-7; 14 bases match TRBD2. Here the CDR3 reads CASSPGLAGAYEQYF. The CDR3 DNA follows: TGTGCCAGCAGCCCGGGACTAGCGGGGGCCTACGAGCAGTACTTC. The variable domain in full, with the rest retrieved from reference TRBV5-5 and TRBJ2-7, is DAGVTQSPTHLIKTRGQQVTLRCSPISGHKSVSWYQQVLGQGPQFIFQYYEKEERGRGNFPDRFSARQFPNYSSELNVNALLLGDSALYLCASSPGLAGAYEQYFGPGTRLTVT.